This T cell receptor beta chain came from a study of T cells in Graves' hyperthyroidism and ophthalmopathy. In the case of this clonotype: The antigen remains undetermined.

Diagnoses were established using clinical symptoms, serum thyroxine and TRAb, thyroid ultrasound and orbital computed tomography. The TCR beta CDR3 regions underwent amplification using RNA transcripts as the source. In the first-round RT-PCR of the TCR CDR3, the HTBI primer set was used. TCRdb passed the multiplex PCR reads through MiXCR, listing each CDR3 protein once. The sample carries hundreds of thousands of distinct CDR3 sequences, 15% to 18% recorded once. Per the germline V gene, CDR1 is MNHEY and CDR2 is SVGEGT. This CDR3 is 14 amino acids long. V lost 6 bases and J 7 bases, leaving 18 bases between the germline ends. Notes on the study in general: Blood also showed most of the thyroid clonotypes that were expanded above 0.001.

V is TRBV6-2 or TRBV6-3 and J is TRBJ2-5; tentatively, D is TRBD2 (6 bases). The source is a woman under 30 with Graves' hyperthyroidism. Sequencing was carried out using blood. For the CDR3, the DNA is TGTGCCAGCAGCCCAGGCTTACTAGCTGGGACCCAGTACTTC. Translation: CASSPGLLAGTQYF.